One sample yielded the 32 T cell receptor beta chains listed below, sequenced in a study of T-cell reconstitution after alpha-beta-depleted transplantation in children. TCRbeta library preparation incorporated unique molecular identifiers. TCRdb processed the PCR reads anew with MiXCR; each CDR3 protein has one entry. The data contain hundreds of thousands of distinct CDR3 sequences, roughly 16% of them singletons. The source material was PBMCs, mostly from graft donor cells, sampled 360 days after TCRalphabeta/CD19-depleted stem cell transplant. These receptors all stem from a male patient younger than 18 who had a stem cell transplant for acute lymphoblastic leukemia, so the T cells may come from the graft donor.

The CDR3 loop reads CASSPPGLVHEQFF. The DNA for the CDR3 is TGTGCCAGCTCACCACCAGGCTTGGTGCATGAGCAGTTCTTC. The gene calls are TRBV18 and TRBJ2-1; D remains ambiguous. V was clipped by 0 bases and J by 8 bases, with 11 bases between them. The germline V gene has CDR1 KGHSH and CDR2 LQKENI. CDR3 length equals 14 residues.

The CDR3 loop is CASSLGGRSEQYF. CDR3 sequence (DNA): TGTGCCAGCAGCTTAGGAGGACGGAGCGAGCAGTACTTC. This chain links TRBV7-9 with TRBJ2-7, with no clear D. This CDR3 region has 13 residues. Per germline, CDR1 SEHNR and CDR2 FQNEAQ (reference sequence). The V end lost 1 base, the J end lost 6 bases, and 10 bases lay between the germline ends.

Concerning this clonotype itself: At one end the junction does not follow the germline gene, possibly because of a read error. The rearrangement uses TRBV29-1 and TRBJ2-7; unclear D gene. This CDR3 has 15 residues. The germline V gene encodes CDR1 SQVTM and CDR2 ANQGSEA. CDR3 DNA: TGCAGCGTTGAGAAGTCTTGGTCGTTCTCCCACGAGCAGTACTTC. Protein sequence: CSVEKSWSFSHEQYF.

This clonotype was counted ten times or more. The chain joins TRBV20-1 to TRBJ2-1; the match to TRBD2 covers 7 bases. The CDR3 spans 14 residues. CDR1 and CDR2 from the germline V gene are DFQATT and SNEGSKA (reference sequence). The ends lost 4 bases at V and 6 bases at J; junction bases unmatched: 9. The CDR3 coding sequence is TGCAGTGCTACTTTAAGCGGGAAGGGCAATGAGCAGTTCTTC. Protein sequence: CSATLSGKGNEQFF.

This clonotype has only a few counts. The chain joins TRBV19 to TRBJ2-1; TRBD2 might be the D (6 bases). The germline CDR1 and CDR2 sequences are LNHDA and SQIVND (reference sequence). Trimming shortened V by 1 base and J by 4 bases, and 11 bases separated the two germline ends. The CDR3 is 15 amino acids. CDR3 loop: CASSIVQRVYNEQFF. CDR3 in DNA: TGTGCCAGTAGTATAGTCCAGCGGGTATACAATGAGCAGTTCTTC.

This clonotype showed up just a few times. The chain carries TRBV12-3 or TRBV12-4 and TRBJ1-2; D is undetermined. Trimming left V 3 bases short and J 5 bases short, with 10 bases between. This CDR3 is 13 amino acids long. CDR3 DNA sequence: TGTGCCAGCAGTTTCAGAAAAGGGTATGGCTACACCTTC. This gives the protein CASSFRKGYGYTF.

The CDR3 reads CASSQSGSGTEAFF. The CDR3 coding sequence is TGCGCCAGCAGCCAATCGGGGAGTGGCACTGAAGCTTTCTTT. V is TRBV4-1 and J is TRBJ1-1; D ambiguous. The V gene's germline CDR1 is MGHRA and CDR2 YSYEKL. This CDR3 comprises 14 residues. Trimming stripped 2 bases from V and 4 bases from J, with 11 bases between.

This clonotype has more than one count but fewer than ten. The chain combines TRBV20-1 with TRBJ2-1; D might be TRBD2 (6 bases). V lost 6 bases, J lost 0 bases, and 18 bases lay in between. Germline values: CDR1 DFQATT, CDR2 SNEGSKA (reference sequence). The CDR3 runs 16 residues. The CDR3 DNA is TGCAGTGCCCGATCCGAGCGGGCCGGCTCCTACAATGAGCAGTTCTTC. Protein product: CSARSERAGSYNEQFF.

A few counts support this clonotype. This rearrangement joins TRBV7-8 to TRBJ1-1; 9 nucleotides agree with TRBD1. V shed 5 bases and J 0 bases; nucleotides not matched to a gene: 10. The CDR3 is 17 amino acids. CDR1 SGHVS and CDR2 FQNEAQ come from the germline V gene. CDR3 DNA sequence: TGTGCCAGCAGCCCGACCGGGACAGGGCTTATGAACACTGAAGCTTTCTTT. Protein product: CASSPTGTGLMNTEAFF.

Notes on this clonotype: Since the CDR3 does not end with the conserved phenylalanine or tryptophan, this likely comes from a read error. The V and J genes are TRBV5-1 and TRBJ2-3; TRBD2 might be the D (6 bases). The CDR3 runs 16 residues. Germline CDR1 is SGHRS and CDR2 is YFSETQ. CDR3 DNA: TGCGCTAGCAGCTTGCCCCGCAGCGGGAGCACAGATACGCAGTATTAT. This gives the protein CASSLPRSGSTDTQYY.

The J gene is TRBJ1-2, the V gene TRBV11-2; tentatively, D is TRBD1 (6 bases). Trimming took 4 bases from V and 4 from J, leaving 19 bases between them. Germline V gene lookup returns CDR1 SGHAT and CDR2 FQNNGV. The CDR3 is 16 amino acids. The CDR3 DNA reads as TGTGCCAGCAGCTCCCCGGGGGGCCATTCCGCCTATGGCTACACCTTC. Residues: CASSSPGGHSAYGYTF.

The chain carries TRBV12-3 or TRBV12-4 and TRBJ2-4; TRBD1 matches 8 bases. The CDR3 has 14 residues. V lost 8 bases to trimming and J lost 3 bases; unmatched junction nucleotides: 6. CDR3 DNA: TGTGCCAGCCTTTATGGACAGGGCAAAAACATTCAGTACTTC. Protein product: CASLYGQGKNIQYF.

The chain employs TRBV7-3 and TRBJ2-1; TRBD2 agrees at 12 bases. The CDR3 runs 15 residues. The V segment lost 4 bases and the J segment 10 bases; nucleotides outside the gene matches: 8. Per germline, CDR1 SGHTA and CDR2 FQGTGA. In nucleotides, the CDR3 is TGTGCCAGCAGCTCCCTAGCGGGAGGGCCCTCCGAGCAGTTCTTC. Its translation is CASSSLAGGPSEQFF.

V gene TRBV6-5 combines with J gene TRBJ1-1; D may be TRBD1 (5 bases). V lost 0 bases, J lost 4 bases, and 15 bases lay in between. The CDR3 contains 16 residues. Germline CDR1 is MNHEY and CDR2 is SVGAGI. DNA of the CDR3: TGTGCCAGCAGTTACTCGAGACGAGGGGCGTTCACTGAAGCTTTCTTT. Amino acid sequence: CASSYSRRGAFTEAFF.

The chain combines TRBV5-3 with TRBJ2-7; tentative D call: TRBD1 (5 bases). TRBV5-3 is an open reading frame, and its role is uncertain. The CDR3 has 14 residues. V lost 6 bases to trimming and J lost 0 bases, with 13 bases between them. The CDR3 nucleotides are TGTGCCAGAATTCGACAGTGGGGCTCCTACGAGCAGTACTTC. This gives the protein CARIRQWGSYEQYF.

The rearrangement uses TRBV6-1 and TRBJ2-7, with 9 nucleotides matching TRBD1. V was pared by 7 bases and J by 1 base, with 8 bases of the junction left unmatched. Germline assignment: CDR1 MNHNS and CDR2 SASEGT. The length of the CDR3 is 15 residues. The DNA for the CDR3 is TGTGCCAGCACGTCCAGGGACAGGGTGTCCTACGAGCAGTACTTC. This translates into CASTSRDRVSYEQYF.

The chain employs TRBV11-2 and TRBJ1-2, with D perhaps matching TRBD1 (6 bases). V shed 7 bases and J shed 4 bases, with 10 bases lying between them. The CDR3 loop spans 12 amino acids. The germline V gene encodes CDR1 SGHAT and CDR2 FQNNGV. CDR3 in DNA: TGTGCCAGCAACGGGGGCCTCTATGGCTACACCTTC. Protein sequence: CASNGGLYGYTF. Looking up the rest from reference TRBV11-2 and TRBJ1-2 gives the full variable domain: EAGVAQSPRYKIIEKRQSVAFWCNPISGHATLYWYQQILGQGPKLLIQFQNNGVVDDSQLPKDRFSAERLKGVDSTLKIQPAKLEDSAVYLCASNGGLYGYTFGSGTRLTVV.

V is TRBV29-1 and J is TRBJ1-1; D uncertain. The CDR3 loop spans 12 amino acids. In germline, CDR1 is SQVTM, CDR2 ANQGSEA. Between the trimmed V and J ends, which lost 5 bases and 4 bases, there was a span of 11 bases. DNA for the CDR3: TGCAGCGTTAAAATGACGGGCACTGAAGCTTTCTTT. Translated, it gives CSVKMTGTEAFF.

The chain uses TRBV20-1 and TRBJ2-6; D tentatively reads TRBD1 or TRBD2 (5 bases each). CDR1 DFQATT and CDR2 SNEGSKA come from the germline V gene (reference sequence). The CDR3 sequence is 18 residues long. The V and J ends lost 1 base and 0 bases respectively, with 16 bases between them. The CDR3: CSARGNRGGGSGANVLTF. The CDR3 region has the DNA TGCAGTGCTAGAGGAAATCGGGGTGGGGGCTCTGGGGCCAACGTCCTGACTTTC.

This clonotype was seen at least ten times. The chain has TRBV20-1 and TRBJ2-3; the match to TRBD2 covers 13 bases. Germline V gene lookup returns CDR1 DFQATT and CDR2 SNEGSKA (reference sequence). V dropped 6 bases and J dropped 6; count of bases not matched to a gene: 6. The CDR3 length is 14 residues. This chain's CDR3 is CSAVTSGRIDTQYF. The CDR3 DNA reads TGCAGTGCGGTGACTAGCGGGAGGATTGATACGCAGTATTTT.

The chain uses TRBV7-3 and TRBJ2-1; the match to TRBD2 covers 8 bases. Germline V gene sequence: CDR1 SGHTA, CDR2 FQGTGA. The CDR3 extends over 22 amino acids. V trimming: 5 bases; J trimming: 7 bases; junction bases outside the gene matches: 31. The chain's CDR3 is CASSLPGTRGPLEVLEYNEQFF. In nucleotides, the CDR3 is TGTGCCAGCAGCCTTCCCGGGACTAGAGGGCCTTTAGAGGTGTTAGAGTATAATGAGCAGTTCTTC. Full variable domain (rest looked up from reference TRBV7-3 and TRBJ2-1): GAGVSQTPSNKVTEKGKYVELRCDPISGHTALYWYRQSLGQGPEFLIYFQGTGAADDSGLPNDRFFAVRPEGSVSTLKIQRTERGDSAVYLCASSLPGTRGPLEVLEYNEQFFGPGTRLTVL.

Worth noting for this clonotype: Germline is not matched at one junction end, which may reflect a read error. This chain links TRBV5-1 with TRBJ2-7, with 14 bases that match TRBD2. This CDR3 comprises 15 residues. Germline V gene lookup returns CDR1 SGHRS and CDR2 YFSETQ. The CDR3 nucleotides are TGCACCAGCAGCTTGCGGACTAGCGGGAGGTACGAGCAGTACTTC. The encoded protein is CTSSLRTSGRYEQYF.

In this sample, this clonotype turned up a few times. The genes are TRBV5-1 and TRBJ2-1; D is ambiguous. The germline V gene encodes CDR1 SGHRS and CDR2 YFSETQ. The CDR3 consists of 14 residues. V dropped 4 bases and J dropped 9 bases, with 17 bases sitting between them. The CDR3 loop reads CASSPPIQASEQFF. Here the CDR3 DNA reads TGCGCCAGCAGCCCACCGATCCAGGCCAGTGAGCAGTTCTTC.

A few counts support this clonotype. The CDR3 nucleotides read TGTGCCAGCAGTTTAGCCGGGACATGGGGCCCCTACGAGCAGTACTTC. It is translated as CASSLAGTWGPYEQYF. V is TRBV27 and J is TRBJ2-7; D possibly corresponds to TRBD1 (6 bases). V lost 2 bases, J lost 2 bases, and 16 bases lay in between. This CDR3 region has 16 residues. Germline V CDR1 and CDR2: MNHEY, SMNVEV (reference sequence).

This clonotype was counted between two and nine times. The V gene is TRBV20-1, the J gene TRBJ1-2; 8 nucleotides match TRBD1. Germline CDR1 is DFQATT and CDR2 is SNEGSKA (reference sequence). CDR3 length: 14 amino acids. After removal of 3 bases from V and 7 bases from J, the junction contained 10 bases not matched to a gene. CDR3 sequence reads: CSASRDRRKGGYTF. CDR3 nucleotides: TGCAGTGCTAGTAGGGACAGGAGGAAAGGTGGCTACACCTTC.

V gene TRBV18 combines with J gene TRBJ1-1; the match to TRBD1 covers 8 bases. Germline V gene data show CDR1 as KGHSH and CDR2 as LQKENI. J gave up 5 bases and V 3 bases, and 8 bases lay outside the gene matches. The CDR3 has 15 amino acids. The DNA for the CDR3 is TGTGCCAGCTCACCCGCAGGGGGCGGGGGGACTGAAGCTTTCTTT. Translation: CASSPAGGGGTEAFF.

This clonotype was counted ten times or more. The chain recombines TRBV21-1 with TRBJ2-1; the DNA was not used to check the table's D call, TRBD1. TRBV21-1 is a documented pseudogene. This CDR3 has 19 residues. The CDR3 loop is CASSKECDRRFTSYNEQFF. The CDR3 DNA follows: TGTGCCAGCAGCAAAGAGTGCGACAGGAGGTTCACCTCCTACAATGAGCAGTTCTTC.

This clonotype occurred a few times. This chain uses TRBV30 with TRBJ2-7; 12 positions agree with TRBD2. CDR3 length equals 14 residues. V trimming: 2 bases; J trimming: 5 bases; junction bases outside the gene matches: 4. From germline, CDR1 is GTSNPN and CDR2 SVGIG (reference sequence). The CDR3 bases are TGTGCCTGGAGTTTGACTAGCGGGAGAGACGAGCAGTACTTC. Amino acids: CAWSLTSGRDEQYF. The complete variable domain, with remaining parts taken from reference TRBV30 and TRBJ2-7, reads SQTIHQWPATLVQPVGSPLSLECTVEGTSNPNLYWYRQAAGRGLQLLFYSVGIGQISSEVPQNLSASRPQDRQFILSSKKLLLSDSGFYLCAWSLTSGRDEQYFGPGTRLTVT.

This clonotype has a handful of counts. The chain joins TRBV5-1 to TRBJ2-3, with a possible D match to TRBD2 (6 bases). The CDR3 sequence is 16 residues long. Between the trimmed V and J ends, which lost 0 bases and 0 bases, there was a span of 11 bases. Germline V CDR1 and CDR2: SGHRS, YFSETQ. As DNA, the CDR3 is TGCGCCAGCAGCTTGGTAGCGGAAATAAGCACAGATACGCAGTATTTT. Translating it yields CASSLVAEISTDTQYF.

The V call is TRBV12-3 or TRBV12-4, the J call TRBJ2-5, with a possible D match to TRBD2 (5 bases). CDR3 length: 19 residues. Trimming pared 6 bases from V and 1 base from J, leaving 27 bases between. The CDR3 reads CASSSPSREVWFIQETQYF. CDR3 bases: TGTGCCAGCAGCTCCCCCTCTCGGGAAGTATGGTTCATCCAAGAGACCCAGTACTTC.

The chain carries TRBV5-1 and TRBJ2-1; TRBD2 is a possible D gene (6 bases). The germline CDR1 and CDR2 sequences are SGHRS and YFSETQ. The CDR3 has 15 residues. Deletions cut 2 bases from V and 10 bases from J, with 19 bases between. The DNA for the CDR3 is TGCGCCAGCAGCTTCTGGATCGGGAGTGGTGGCGAGCAGTTCTTC. This encodes CASSFWIGSGGEQFF.

This clonotype was seen a handful of times. V is TRBV20-1 and J is TRBJ1-1, with 7 bases identical to TRBD1. The CDR3 contains 12 residues. Losses at the gene ends were 4 bases for V and 4 bases for J; bases not matched to a gene: 3. Germline V gives CDR1 DFQATT, CDR2 SNEGSKA (reference sequence). CDR3 DNA sequence: TGCAGTGCTACAGGGGGGTCCACTGAAGCTTTCTTT. Translation gives CSATGGSTEAFF.